These 10 T cell receptor beta chains were all obtained from the same sample, sequenced in a study of tumor-infiltrating lymphocytes in primary liver carcinoma. The researchers produced TCR beta cDNA from 500 to 550 ng total RNA with a constant-region primer. ARM-PCR, slightly modified, supplied the TCR beta libraries through three nested multiplex PCR rounds. Two initial PCR rounds of around 10 cycles each paired TRBV1-TRBV30 forward primers with a C-beta reverse primer. TCRdb reanalysed the multiplex PCR reads using MiXCR and keeps one entry per CDR3 protein. In the table there are roughly 190,000 distinct CDR3 sequences, about 85% of which are singletons. Co-extracted RNA and DNA came from roughly 20-30 mg of unsorted bulk tissue. Sequencing used tumor tissue from primary liver carcinoma. Receptors were obtained from a man aged 35 to 55 with primary liver carcinoma and hepatitis B virus infection.

This chain uses TRBV24-1 with TRBJ1-5; 8 nucleotides align to TRBD1. Germline lookup yields CDR1 KGHDR and CDR2 SFDVKD. The J segment lost 0 bases and the V segment lost 12 bases, leaving 15 bases of the junction unmatched. This CDR3 is 17 amino acids long. For the CDR3, the DNA is TGTGCCGCTCCGAGACAGGGGAACACTCATAGCAATCAGCCCCAGCATTTT. This translates into CAAPRQGNTHSNQPQHF.

This clonotype has more than one count but fewer than ten. Since no conserved phenylalanine or tryptophan closes the CDR3, a read error is the likely cause. The chain employs TRBV6-5 and TRBJ2-2; no firm D call. V dropped 10 bases and J dropped 5 bases, with 17 bases sitting between them. The germline gives CDR1 MNHEY, CDR2 SVGAGI. This CDR3 is built from 14 residues. CDR3 in amino acids: CATYSGLVTGELFS. The CDR3 bases are TGTGCCACTTACTCCGGGCTAGTTACCGGGGAGCTGTTTTCT.

Turning to this clonotype: One junction end does not reproduce the germline sequence, and a read error may be involved. This chain links TRBV11-3 with TRBJ2-1, with 8 bases identical to TRBD2. Germline V gives CDR1 SGHNT, CDR2 YENEEA. The CDR3 covers 19 residues. This chain's CDR3 is CASSLGREDTRGSCNEQFF. The CDR3 DNA is TGTGCCAGTAGCTTAGGGCGGGAGGATACTCGGGGGTCCTGCAATGAGCAGTTCTTC. The full variable domain, in which reference TRBV11-3 and TRBJ2-1 provide the parts outside the CDR3, is EAGVVQSPRYKIIEKKQPVAFWCNPISGHNTLYWYLQNLGQGPELLIRYENEEAVDDSQLPKDRFSAERLKGVDSTLKIQPAELGDSAVYLCASSLGREDTRGSCNEQFFGPGTRLTVL.

Concerning this clonotype itself: One junction end disagrees with the germline gene, perhaps due to a read error. The chain uses TRBV11-3 and TRBJ2-1, with no clear D. The CDR3 totals 12 residues. CDR1 and CDR2 (germline): SGHNT, YENEEA. CDR3 bases: TGCGCCAACAGCTTAAGTTCCAATGAGCAGTTCTTC. Amino acids: CANSLSSNEQFF.

The chain joins TRBV6-1 to TRBJ1-5, with unresolved D. Germline V gives CDR1 MNHNS, CDR2 SASEGT. V was pared by 7 bases and J by 0 bases, with 13 bases between. CDR3 length equals 15 residues. The CDR3 sequence: CASNRDSNSNQPQHF. The CDR3 coding sequence is TGTGCCAGCAATCGGGATTCCAATAGCAATCAGCCCCAGCATTTT.

Regarding this clonotype: Possible read error: a much larger clone is one base away. The chain carries TRBV6-2 or TRBV6-3 and TRBJ1-1, with D tentatively TRBD1 (5 bases). The CDR3 covers 11 residues. The ends were cut back, 8 bases at V and 8 bases at J, with 12 bases in the middle. CDR1 and CDR2 (germline): MNHEY, SVGEGT. This chain's CDR3 is CASRGGVEAFF. The CDR3, as DNA: TGTGCCAGCCGTGGGGGAGTAGAAGCTTTCTTT.

About this clonotype: The CDR3 end shows no conserved phenylalanine or tryptophan, and so a read error is likely. The DNA is omitted, as the CDR3 cannot be located on it reliably, and the CDR3 follows TCRdb's listing. The rearrangement uses TRBV11-2 and TRBJ2-7; the table's D call, TRBD1, was not checked against the DNA. The length of the CDR3 is 13 amino acids, counting both ends. The germline gives CDR1 SGHAT, CDR2 FQNNGV. The CDR3 sequence is CASSPRQSYEHYY.

Comments on this clonotype: One end of the junction is discordant with germline, which a read error may explain. This sequence joins TRBV28 and TRBJ1-4; TRBD1 agrees at 8 bases. The CDR3 contains 15 residues. Germline loops: CDR1 MDHEN, CDR2 SYDVKM. CDR3 sequence reads: CVSSSRTGSNKKLFF. DNA for the CDR3: TGTGTCAGCAGTTCTCGGACAGGGAGTAATAAAAAACTGTTTTTT.

On this clonotype: One junction end does not reproduce the germline sequence, and a read error may be involved. The CDR3 DNA follows: TGTGCCATCAGTGAAGCGCGGGTTTCCTACGAGCAGTATTTC. Amino acids: CAISEARVSYEQYF. The chain couples TRBV6-1 to TRBJ2-7; tentative D call: TRBD2 (5 bases). This CDR3 comprises 14 residues. Germline V gene sequence: CDR1 MNHNS, CDR2 SASEGT.

This sequence joins TRBV29-1 and TRBJ2-1; 7 nucleotides match TRBD1. This CDR3 contains 13 residues. With 6 bases clipped from V and 10 bases from J, the junction kept 12 bases outside the gene matches. Germline V lookup: CDR1 SQVTM, CDR2 ANQGSEA. This CDR3 reads CSVMCPGQDEQFF. In nucleotides, the CDR3 is TGCAGCGTCATGTGCCCTGGACAGGACGAGCAGTTCTTC.